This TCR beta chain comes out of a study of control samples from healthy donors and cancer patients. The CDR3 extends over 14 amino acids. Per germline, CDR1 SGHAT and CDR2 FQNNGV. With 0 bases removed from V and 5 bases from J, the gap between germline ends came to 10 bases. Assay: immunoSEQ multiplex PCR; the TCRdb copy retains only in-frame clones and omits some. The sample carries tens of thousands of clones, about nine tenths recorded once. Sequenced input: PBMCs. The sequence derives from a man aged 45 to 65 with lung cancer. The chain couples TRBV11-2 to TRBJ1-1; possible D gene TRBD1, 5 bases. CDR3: CASSLEGVGTEAFF. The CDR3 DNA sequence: TGTGCCAGCAGCTTAGAGGGGGTAGGAACTGAAGCTTTCTTT.